This T cell receptor beta chain was profiled in a study of post-analysis software for immune sequencing data (dated by TCRdb to the mid-2010s). A note on the overall study: Recorded disease courses included relapsing-remitting, secondary progressive and progressive-relapsing multiple sclerosis, with some patients lacking subtype annotation. A subset of samples was prepared in parallel using single-end sample barcoding, then pooled and co-amplified after Illumina adapter ligation. The patient repertoires were compared against 11 previously published healthy control repertoires obtained from donors aged roughly 6 to 25 years.

In the case of this clonotype: What antigen it recognizes has not been identified. No base quality values were provided; no much bigger clone lies one nucleotide off.

Libraries were constructed by PCR. Data came from an Illumina HiSeq 2500. To reduce PCR and sequencing biases, unique molecular identifiers were incorporated into the TCR beta cDNA libraries. Some 500,000 cDNA molecules were obtained for every 1 to 10 million input T cells, so each molecule roughly corresponded to one T cell. The same protocol used for the earlier healthy control dataset was applied to prepare and sequence the patient libraries. Within a given batch, samples were prepared together, multiplexed and sequenced on the same HiSeq lane. In the authors' own workflow: Raw barcoded reads were processed with MIGEC, and single-read molecular identifier groups were discarded before consensus assembly and CDR3 extraction. Clonotype tables were post-analysed with VDJtools, and diversity was normalized by down-sampling all datasets to the smallest sample size. To correct batch-related cross-sample contamination, repertoire overlap clustering matched CDR3 amino acid sequences but not nucleotide sequences. The raw public reads went through TCRdb reprocessing: fastp at Q25, MiXCR clone calling, in-frame beta chains kept. When rows share a CDR3 protein, they turn into one entry using the most common DNA and genes. The V and J calls were determined by TCRdb, not by the authors. The sample table contains some 890,000 distinct CDR3 sequences; only one count was recorded for roughly 50% of them. The ten largest clones add up to approximately 4.5% of the sample.

TCR beta repertoires were profiled from peripheral blood of roughly 13 young patients with multiple sclerosis to demonstrate the VDJtools post-analysis software. The multiple sclerosis patients were children and adolescents ranging in age from roughly 6 to 16 years. What the research found in general, with its limitations: Direct clustering with F measure revealed strong co-clustering of samples prepared in the same batch, which led to a batch-effect correction. Significantly lower normalized Chao1 diversity was found in multiple sclerosis patients than in controls, suggesting substantial peripheral T-cell clonal expansion. Significantly higher frequencies in patients than in controls were found for a few TRBV segments, including TRBV5-6, TRBV5-1 and TRBV20-1. The control group was slightly older than the multiple sclerosis patient group.

Sequences ENHRY (CDR1) and SYGVKD (CDR2) are obtained from the germline V gene. V lost 10 bases and J lost 1 base, and the count of bases not matched to a germline gene is 4. There are 12 amino acids in the CDR3, from cysteine to phenylalanine inclusive. The CDR3 DNA has 36 bases and is translated from base 1. Material: blood. This receptor chain uses TRBV10-3 and TRBJ2-7, with 7 middle bases fitting TRBD1. This TCR came from a girl aged 5-17 years with multiple sclerosis. CDR3 region: CATRTGSYEQYF. The DNA is TGTGCCACCAGGACAGGTTCCTACGAGCAGTACTTC.